This T cell receptor (beta chain) was captured in a study of technical replicates of blood from several donors. Data came from immunoSEQ multiplex PCR; TCRdb stores just in-frame clones and leaves some out. There are 65,000 to 85,000 clones in the sample; 80% to 95% occur only once, and about 0.35% lies in the top ten. CDR3 size: 14 residues. Trimming shortened V by 6 bases and J by 1 base, and 10 bases separated the two germline ends. The germline CDR1 and CDR2 sequences are MNHNS and SASEGT. In its sample, this clone was seen once. V and J are TRBV6-1 and TRBJ1-5; possibly TRBD1 for D (6 bases). The TCR was taken from a human donor in good health. Sequenced sample: T cells isolated from PBMCs. CDR3 nucleotide sequence: TGTGCCAGCAGAGCAGGGGTAAGCAATCAGCCCCAGCATTTT. Amino acids: CASRAGVSNQPQHF.